These 27 T cell receptor beta chains came from one sample sequenced in a study of cytomegalovirus exposure and HLA in healthy donors. In the PCR, 60 Vbeta and 13 Jbeta primers were used. Data came from immunoSEQ multiplex PCR; TCRdb stores just in-frame clones and leaves some out. The sample has about 240,000 clones, about 80% seen once; the top ten hold around 8.6%. The material sequenced was PBMCs. Receptor source: a woman aged 55-69 years in good health and CMV-seropositive.

Here the CDR3 DNA reads TGTGCCAGCAGTGAAGGAGAATACGGCTACACCTTC. Translation gives CASSEGEYGYTF. The rearrangement uses TRBV6-1 and TRBJ1-2; no firm D call. CDR1 is MNHNS, CDR2 SASEGT, per germline. V lost 1 base to trimming and J lost 8 bases, with 8 bases between them. CDR3 size: 12 residues.

In its sample, this clone was seen once. The rearrangement uses TRBV2 and TRBJ1-2; no clear D. The CDR3 is 14 amino acids. Deletions cut 5 bases from V and 5 bases from J, with 15 bases between. Germline-derived CDR1 and CDR2 are SNHLY and FYNNEI. CDR3 in DNA: TGTGCCAGCAGTCCGGGCCGTGGAGGGTATGGCTACACCTTC. It codes for CASSPGRGGYGYTF.

The rearrangement links TRBV28 to TRBJ1-4; D perhaps matches TRBD1 (5 bases). CDR3 length: 15 residues. The ends were cut back, 1 base at V and 7 bases at J, with 13 bases in the middle. The germline V gene has CDR1 MDHEN and CDR2 SYDVKM. The CDR3 sequence: CASSLLRQGREKLFF. CDR3 nucleotides: TGTGCCAGCAGTTTATTACGCCAGGGCCGTGAAAAACTGTTTTTT.

The V call is TRBV6-5, the J call TRBJ2-1, with D possibly TRBD2 on 5 matching bases. The CDR3 runs 11 residues. V lost 6 bases to trimming and J lost 16 bases, with 16 bases between them. The germline V gene has CDR1 MNHEY and CDR2 SVGAGI. The CDR3 protein is CASRSVLRVFF. DNA of the CDR3: TGTGCCAGCAGATCCGTTTTGCGGGTCTTCTTC.

This chain uses TRBV5-6 with TRBJ2-6; a weak D match, TRBD2 (5 bases). V shed 1 base and J shed 0 bases, with 14 bases lying between them. The germline gives CDR1 SGHDT, CDR2 YYEEEE. The CDR3 is made up of 18 amino acids. The DNA for the CDR3 is TGTGCCAGCAGCTTGTGGAGGTCGGGAAGCTCTGGGGCCAACGTCCTGACTTTC. As protein: CASSLWRSGSSGANVLTF.

This clone was counted between two and nine times. V gene TRBV27 combines with J gene TRBJ2-7; 8 bases are shared with TRBD1. The CDR3 loop spans 13 amino acids. Germline assignment: CDR1 MNHEY and CDR2 SMNVEV (reference sequence). Trimming took 8 bases from V and 3 from J; bases not matched to a gene: 6. This CDR3 reads CASRGGQGYEQYF. The CDR3 DNA follows: TGTGCCAGCCGTGGCGGACAGGGCTACGAGCAGTACTTC.

V and J are TRBV21-1 and TRBJ2-4; no check of the table's D call, TRBD2, against the DNA was made. TRBV21-1 is a pseudogene. The CDR3 length is 16 residues. The CDR3 bases are TGTGCCAGCAGCAAAGGCGGCGGGAGGGGCAGGAACATTCAGTACTTC. Its protein is CASSKGGGRGRNIQYF.

This clone was seen a single time. This sequence joins TRBV5-1 and TRBJ2-1; 11 positions match TRBD2. Looked up from germline, CDR1 is SGHRS and CDR2 is YFSETQ. The CDR3 loop spans 15 amino acids. Losses at the gene ends were 4 bases for V and 7 bases for J; bases not matched to a gene: 7. The CDR3 DNA sequence: TGCGCCAGCAGCGTACTAGCGGGAGCCGAAAATGAGCAGTTCTTC. It translates to CASSVLAGAENEQFF.

This chain connects TRBV11-2 to TRBJ2-3; D is undetermined. Germline V CDR1 and CDR2: SGHAT, FQNNGV. The CDR3 covers 14 residues. V was trimmed by 1 base and J by 5 bases, leaving 10 bases between them. The CDR3 loop reads CASSLARLGDTQYF. CDR3 nucleotides: TGTGCCAGCAGCTTAGCCCGACTTGGAGATACGCAGTATTTT. Looking up the rest from reference TRBV11-2 and TRBJ2-3 gives the full variable domain: EAGVAQSPRYKIIEKRQSVAFWCNPISGHATLYWYQQILGQGPKLLIQFQNNGVVDDSQLPKDRFSAERLKGVDSTLKIQPAKLEDSAVYLCASSLARLGDTQYFGPGTRLTVL.

V gene TRBV29-1 combines with J gene TRBJ1-1, with 7 bases that match TRBD1. The J segment lost 7 bases and the V segment lost 7 bases, leaving 15 bases of the junction unmatched. The CDR3 has 14 residues. Germline V gene lookup returns CDR1 SQVTM and CDR2 ANQGSEA. The CDR3 is CSAQPRQGVLEAFF. The CDR3 coding sequence is TGCAGCGCCCAACCCCGACAGGGAGTACTTGAAGCTTTCTTT.

The CDR3 sequence is CASSLGSGKETQYF. In DNA, the CDR3 is TGCGCCAGCAGCTTGGGTAGCGGGAAGGAGACCCAGTACTTC. This chain uses TRBV5-1 with TRBJ2-7, with 8 bases fitting TRBD2. The tail of the sequence fits TRBJ2-5 better, so the J call may be wrong. Germline V gene sequence: CDR1 SGHRS, CDR2 YFSETQ. The length of the CDR3 is 14 residues.

This chain uses TRBV5-4 with TRBJ2-5; perhaps TRBD2 as D (5 bases). Trimming took off 0 bases at V and 1 base at J, with 7 bases between the two ends. The CDR3 totals 14 residues. Germline CDR1 is SGHNT and CDR2 is YYREEE (reference sequence). Here the CDR3 DNA reads TGTGCCAGCAGCTTGGGCGGGCGCCAAGAGACCCAGTACTTC. Translating it yields CASSLGGRQETQYF.

The rearrangement joins TRBV4-1 to TRBJ2-1; D is perhaps TRBD1 (6 bases). Germline lookup yields CDR1 MGHRA and CDR2 YSYEKL. The CDR3 consists of 14 residues. V dropped 3 bases and J dropped 9 bases, with 15 bases sitting between them. The CDR3 coding sequence is TGCGCCAGCAGCCAGGGACGGACAGTTGCTGAGCAGTTCTTC. Residues: CASSQGRTVAEQFF.

CDR3 nucleotide sequence: TGTGCCAGCAGCTTAGCCCGCGGGAATTATCTAGATACGCAGTATTTT. Translation gives CASSLARGNYLDTQYF. V usage is TRBV7-9 and J usage is TRBJ2-3, with D perhaps matching TRBD2 (6 bases). There are 16 residues in the CDR3. With 0 bases removed from V and 5 bases from J, the gap between germline ends came to 15 bases. The V gene's germline CDR1 is SEHNR and CDR2 FQNEAQ (reference sequence).

This chain links TRBV18 with TRBJ2-7, with TRBD2 matching 8 bases. V gave up 4 bases and J gave up 5 bases; unmatched junction bases: 10. This CDR3 has 15 amino acids. The germline V gene encodes CDR1 KGHSH and CDR2 LQKENI. In nucleotides, the CDR3 is TGTGCCAGCTCACGCAGAAGCGGGAGCAAGGACGAGCAGTACTTC. Its translation: CASSRRSGSKDEQYF.

Remarks on this clone: Additional DNA sequences in this sample encode the identical CDR3. The CDR3 DNA reads TGTGCCAGCTCACCAGGGCAGAACACTGAAGCTTTCTTT. Translating gives CASSPGQNTEAFF. The V gene is TRBV18, the J gene TRBJ1-1, with D hard to call. Germline loops: CDR1 KGHSH, CDR2 LQKENI. The V gene lost 2 bases and the J gene lost 1 base, with 5 bases spanning the gap. This CDR3 region has 13 residues.

The CDR3 loop reads CASGTTQETQYF. The CDR3 nucleotides are TGTGCCAGCGGGACTACCCAAGAGACCCAGTACTTC. The chain recombines TRBV28 with TRBJ2-5; 7 nucleotides line up with TRBD2. CDR3 length: 12 amino acids. Germline V gene data show CDR1 as MDHEN and CDR2 as SYDVKM. The ends lost 8 bases at V and 1 base at J; junction bases unmatched: 1.

This chain links TRBV5-1 with TRBJ2-1; 8 positions agree with TRBD2. The CDR3 spans 14 residues. Germline assignment: CDR1 SGHRS and CDR2 YFSETQ. J gave up 7 bases and V 8 bases, and 11 bases lay outside the gene matches. The CDR3 reads CASAGGVMGNEQFF. The CDR3 DNA follows: TGCGCCAGTGCGGGGGGAGTAATGGGGAATGAGCAGTTCTTC.

On this clone itself: Other DNA sequences in the sample encode the same CDR3. The chain employs TRBV4-2 and TRBJ1-2; no definite D call. The CDR3 loop spans 12 amino acids. Per germline, CDR1 LGHNA and CDR2 YNFKEQ. The V end lost 4 bases, the J end lost 9 bases, and 12 bases lay between the germline ends. This chain's CDR3 is CASSPPGGSYTF. The CDR3 DNA reads as TGTGCCAGCAGCCCCCCGGGAGGTAGCTACACCTTC.

The chain combines TRBV11-2 with TRBJ2-1; TRBD2 is a possible D gene (5 bases). Germline V gene lookup returns CDR1 SGHAT and CDR2 FQNNGV. Trimming left V 6 bases short and J 3 bases short, with 15 bases between. The CDR3 runs to 15 residues. The CDR3 DNA sequence: TGTGCCAGCAGGGGTCTTGTTGGACTCTACAATGAGCAGTTCTTC. As protein: CASRGLVGLYNEQFF.

Comments on this clone: Germline is not matched at one junction end, which may reflect a read error. The genes are TRBV18 and TRBJ2-7; a possible D gene is TRBD1 (5 bases). This CDR3 has 13 amino acids. Germline V gene lookup returns CDR1 KGHSH and CDR2 LQKENI. The CDR3 coding sequence is TGTGCCAGCCCACCTCAACAGGCTGGGGAGCAGTACTTC. It is translated as CASPPQQAGEQYF.

The sample holds a few counts of this clone. V and J are TRBV21-1 and TRBJ2-7; TRBD1, the table's D call, lacks a check against the DNA. TRBV21-1 is described as a pseudogene. The CDR3 runs 13 residues. CDR3 in DNA: TGTGCCAGCCCCAGGGACAGGGGGAAAGAGCAGTACTTC. Protein product: CASPRDRGKEQYF.

This clone was counted a single time. V and J are TRBV29-1 and TRBJ1-1; D ambiguous. V lost 2 bases and J lost 3, with 10 bases in between. This CDR3 comprises 13 residues. Germline V gives CDR1 SQVTM, CDR2 ANQGSEA. In DNA form, the CDR3 reads TGCAGCGTTGAACTGGGGAGGCACACTGAAGCTTTCTTT. It encodes CSVELGRHTEAFF. Full variable domain (outside the CDR3, taken from reference TRBV29-1 and TRBJ1-1): SAVISQKPSRDICQRGTSLTIQCQVDSQVTMMFWYRQQPGQSLTLIATANQGSEATYESGFVIDKFPISRPNLTFSTLTVSNMSPEDSSIYLCSVELGRHTEAFFGQGTRLTVV.

The V call is TRBV9, the J call TRBJ2-3, with TRBD2 identical over 7 bases. The ends lost 2 bases at V and 4 bases at J; junction bases unmatched: 10. This CDR3 is 16 amino acids long. Germline-derived CDR1 and CDR2 are SGDLS and YYNGEE. CDR3 region: CASSVEVGGPSDTQYF. The CDR3 coding sequence is TGTGCCAGCAGCGTGGAAGTGGGAGGGCCCTCAGATACGCAGTATTTT. Supplemented by reference TRBV9 and TRBJ2-3, the full variable domain reads DSGVTQTPKHLITATGQRVTLRCSPRSGDLSVYWYQQSLDQGLQFLIQYYNGEERAKGNILERFSAQQFPDLHSELNLSSLELGDSALYFCASSVEVGGPSDTQYFGPGTRLTVL.

The CDR3 region is CASSFSQGAYEQYF. The CDR3 coding sequence is TGTGCCAGCAGTTTTTCCCAGGGGGCCTACGAGCAGTACTTC. The chain employs TRBV27 and TRBJ2-7; 7 nucleotides match TRBD1. The CDR3 spans 14 residues. From germline, CDR1 is MNHEY and CDR2 SMNVEV (reference sequence). V trimming: 3 bases; J trimming: 2 bases; junction bases outside the gene matches: 4.

J is TRBJ1-1 and V is TRBV6-5, with 7 bases lining up with TRBD1. CDR1 is MNHEY and CDR2 is SVGAGI in the germline V gene. V was pared by 6 bases and J by 4 bases, with 11 bases of the junction left unmatched. CDR3 length: 15 residues. The CDR3 DNA reads TGTGCCAGCAGCCCTTTGGACAGGTCGGGCACTGAAGCTTTCTTT. It translates to CASSPLDRSGTEAFF.

The V and J genes are TRBV5-4 and TRBJ1-1; perhaps TRBD1 as D (5 bases). The CDR3 loop spans 12 amino acids. CDR1 and CDR2 from the germline V gene are SGHNT and YYREEE (reference sequence). Trimming cost V 7 bases and J 4 bases, with 11 bases left between them. CDR3 region: CASGGVGTEAFF. The DNA for the CDR3 is TGTGCCAGCGGGGGGGTGGGCACTGAAGCTTTCTTT.